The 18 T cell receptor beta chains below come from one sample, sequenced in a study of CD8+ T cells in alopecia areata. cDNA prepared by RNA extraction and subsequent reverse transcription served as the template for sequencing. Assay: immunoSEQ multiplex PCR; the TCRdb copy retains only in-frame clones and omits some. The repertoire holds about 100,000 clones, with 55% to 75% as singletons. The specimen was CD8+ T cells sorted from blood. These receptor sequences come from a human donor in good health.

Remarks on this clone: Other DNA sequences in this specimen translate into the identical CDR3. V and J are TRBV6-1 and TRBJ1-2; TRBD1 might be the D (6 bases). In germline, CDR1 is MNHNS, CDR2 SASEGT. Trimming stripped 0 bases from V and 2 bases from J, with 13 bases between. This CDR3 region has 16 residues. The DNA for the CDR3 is TGTGCCAGCAGTGAAGCCGGAGACAGGTTGAACTATGGCTACACCTTC. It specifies CASSEAGDRLNYGYTF.

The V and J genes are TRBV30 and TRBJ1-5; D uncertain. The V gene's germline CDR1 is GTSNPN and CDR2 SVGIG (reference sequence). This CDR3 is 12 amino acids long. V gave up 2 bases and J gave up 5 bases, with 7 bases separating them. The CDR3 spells CAWSRGDQPQHF. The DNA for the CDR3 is TGTGCCTGGAGTCGGGGAGATCAGCCCCAGCATTTT.

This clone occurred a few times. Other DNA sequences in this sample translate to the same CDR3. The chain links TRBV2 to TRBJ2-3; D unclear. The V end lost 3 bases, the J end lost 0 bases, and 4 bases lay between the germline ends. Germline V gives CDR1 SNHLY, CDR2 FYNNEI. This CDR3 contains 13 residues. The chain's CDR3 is CASSDRSTDTQYF. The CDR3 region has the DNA TGTGCCAGCAGTGACAGAAGCACAGATACGCAGTATTTT.

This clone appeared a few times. CDR3 residues: CASTRFEVTPGNTIYF. The CDR3 DNA follows: TGTGCCAGTACCCGCTTCGAGGTGACACCTGGAAACACCATATATTTT. The chain uses TRBV19 and TRBJ1-3; D unresolved. Deletions cut 7 bases from V and 2 bases from J, with 18 bases between. The CDR3 covers 16 residues. The germline V gene has CDR1 LNHDA and CDR2 SQIVND (reference sequence).

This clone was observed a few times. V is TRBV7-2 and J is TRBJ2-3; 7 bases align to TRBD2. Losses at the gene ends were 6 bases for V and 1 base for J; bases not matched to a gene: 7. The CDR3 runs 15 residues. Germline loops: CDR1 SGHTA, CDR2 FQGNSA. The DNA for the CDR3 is TGTGCCAGCAGTCCCGACGCGGGGGGCACAGATACGCAGTATTTT. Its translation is CASSPDAGGTDTQYF. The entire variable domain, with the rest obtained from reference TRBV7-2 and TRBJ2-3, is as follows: GAGVSQSPSNKVTEKGKDVELRCDPISGHTALYWYRQSLGQGLEFLIYFQGNSAPDKSGLPSDRFSAERTGGSVSTLTIQRTQQEDSAVYLCASSPDAGGTDTQYFGPGTRLTVL.

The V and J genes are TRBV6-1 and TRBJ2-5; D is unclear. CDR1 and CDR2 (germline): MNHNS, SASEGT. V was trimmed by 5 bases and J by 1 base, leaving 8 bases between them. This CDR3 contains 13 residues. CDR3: CASSLAVQETQYF. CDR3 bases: TGTGCCAGCAGTTTGGCGGTCCAAGAGACCCAGTACTTC.

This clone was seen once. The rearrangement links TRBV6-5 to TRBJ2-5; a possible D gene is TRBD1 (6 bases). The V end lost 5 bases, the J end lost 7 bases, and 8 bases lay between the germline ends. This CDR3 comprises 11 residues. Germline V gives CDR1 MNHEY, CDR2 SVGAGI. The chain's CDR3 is CASSQTGTQYF. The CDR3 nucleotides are TGTGCCAGCAGTCAGACAGGGACCCAGTACTTC.

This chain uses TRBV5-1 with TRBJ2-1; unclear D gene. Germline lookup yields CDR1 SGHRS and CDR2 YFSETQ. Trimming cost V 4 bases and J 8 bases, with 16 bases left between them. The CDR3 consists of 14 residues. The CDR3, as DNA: TGCGCCAGCAGCGGCCCGGGCCTCGTCCATGAGCAGTTCTTC. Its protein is CASSGPGLVHEQFF.

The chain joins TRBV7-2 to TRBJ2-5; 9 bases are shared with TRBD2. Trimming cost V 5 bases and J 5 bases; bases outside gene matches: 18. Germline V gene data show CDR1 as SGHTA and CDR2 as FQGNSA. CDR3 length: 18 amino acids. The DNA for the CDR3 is TGTGCCAGCAGCCCCAAGGACCCGGGACTAGCTGAGTGGGAGACCCAGTACTTC. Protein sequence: CASSPKDPGLAEWETQYF.

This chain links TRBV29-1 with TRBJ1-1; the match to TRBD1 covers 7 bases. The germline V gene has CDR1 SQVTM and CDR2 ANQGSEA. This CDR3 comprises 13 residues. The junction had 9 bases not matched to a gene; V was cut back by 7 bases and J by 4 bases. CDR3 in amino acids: CSAQEGAGTEAFF. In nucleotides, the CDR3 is TGCAGCGCGCAGGAGGGGGCTGGCACTGAAGCTTTCTTT.

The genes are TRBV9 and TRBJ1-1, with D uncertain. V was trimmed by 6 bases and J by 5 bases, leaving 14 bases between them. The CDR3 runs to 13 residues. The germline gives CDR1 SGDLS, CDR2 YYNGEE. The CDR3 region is CASKGGYGTEAFF. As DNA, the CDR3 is TGTGCCAGCAAGGGAGGGTATGGAACTGAAGCTTTCTTT. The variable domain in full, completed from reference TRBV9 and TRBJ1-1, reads DSGVTQTPKHLITATGQRVTLRCSPRSGDLSVYWYQQSLDQGLQFLIQYYNGEERAKGNILERFSAQQFPDLHSELNLSSLELGDSALYFCASKGGYGTEAFFGQGTRLTVV.

The CDR3 reads CASSQVPGVDGYTF. In DNA form, the CDR3 reads TGCGCCAGCAGCCAAGTTCCAGGGGTGGATGGCTACACCTTC. The chain joins TRBV4-1 to TRBJ1-2; the D gene is possibly TRBD1 (6 bases). The V gene lost 1 base and the J gene lost 6 bases, with 12 bases spanning the gap. The germline V gene encodes CDR1 MGHRA and CDR2 YSYEKL. The CDR3 totals 14 residues.

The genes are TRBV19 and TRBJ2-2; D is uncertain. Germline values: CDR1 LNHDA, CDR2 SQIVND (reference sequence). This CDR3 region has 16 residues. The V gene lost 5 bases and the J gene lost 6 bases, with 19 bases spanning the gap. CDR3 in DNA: TGTGCCAGTAGTCTGTGGACGCCGGTAGAGGCCGGGGAGCTGTTTTTT. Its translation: CASSLWTPVEAGELFF.

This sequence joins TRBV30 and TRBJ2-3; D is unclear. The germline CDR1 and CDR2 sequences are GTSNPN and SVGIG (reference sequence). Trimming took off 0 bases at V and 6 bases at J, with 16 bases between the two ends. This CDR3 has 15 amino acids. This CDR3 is CAWSVYGPARDTQYF. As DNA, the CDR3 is TGTGCCTGGAGTGTATATGGACCCGCAAGGGATACGCAGTATTTT.

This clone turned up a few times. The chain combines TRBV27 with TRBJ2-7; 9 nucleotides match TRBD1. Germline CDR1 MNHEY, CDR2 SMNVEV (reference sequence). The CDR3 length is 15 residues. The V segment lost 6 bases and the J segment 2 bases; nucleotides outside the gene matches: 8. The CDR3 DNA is TGTGCCAGCAGCACCCGGGACAGGGAGACCTACGAGCAGTACTTC. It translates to CASSTRDRETYEQYF.

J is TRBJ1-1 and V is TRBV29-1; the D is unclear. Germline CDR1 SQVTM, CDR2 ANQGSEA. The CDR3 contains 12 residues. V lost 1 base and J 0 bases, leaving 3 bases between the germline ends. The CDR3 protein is CSVEVMNTEAFF. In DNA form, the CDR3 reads TGCAGCGTTGAAGTCATGAACACTGAAGCTTTCTTT.

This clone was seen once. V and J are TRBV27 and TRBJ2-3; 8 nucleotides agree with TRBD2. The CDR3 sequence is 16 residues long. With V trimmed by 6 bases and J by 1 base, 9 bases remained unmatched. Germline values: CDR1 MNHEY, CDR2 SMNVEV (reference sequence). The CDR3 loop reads CASSASGPPGTDTQYF. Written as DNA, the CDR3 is TGTGCCAGCAGCGCTAGCGGGCCCCCGGGCACAGATACGCAGTATTTT.

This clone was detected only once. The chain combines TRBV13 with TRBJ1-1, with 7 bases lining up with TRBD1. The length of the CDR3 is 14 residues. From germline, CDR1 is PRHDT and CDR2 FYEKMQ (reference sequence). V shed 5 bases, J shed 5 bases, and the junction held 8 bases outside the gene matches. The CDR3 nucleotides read TGTGCCAGCAGCAACGAGGGGGCGCTGACTGAAGCTTTCTTT. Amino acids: CASSNEGALTEAFF.